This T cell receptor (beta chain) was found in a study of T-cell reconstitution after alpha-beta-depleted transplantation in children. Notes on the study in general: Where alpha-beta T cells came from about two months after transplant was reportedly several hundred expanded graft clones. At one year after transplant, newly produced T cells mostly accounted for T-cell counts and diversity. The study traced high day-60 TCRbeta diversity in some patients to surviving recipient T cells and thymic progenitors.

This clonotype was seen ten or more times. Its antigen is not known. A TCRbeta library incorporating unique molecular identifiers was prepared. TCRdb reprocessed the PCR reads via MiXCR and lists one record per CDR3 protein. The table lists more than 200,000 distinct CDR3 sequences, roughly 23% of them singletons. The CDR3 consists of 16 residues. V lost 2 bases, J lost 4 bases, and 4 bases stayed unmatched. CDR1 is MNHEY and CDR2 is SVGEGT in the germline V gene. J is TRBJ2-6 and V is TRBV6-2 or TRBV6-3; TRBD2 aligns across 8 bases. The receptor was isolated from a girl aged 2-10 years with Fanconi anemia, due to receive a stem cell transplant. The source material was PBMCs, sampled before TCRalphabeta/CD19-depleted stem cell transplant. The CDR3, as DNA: TGTGCCAGCAGTTACCGACTAGCGACAGGGGCCAACGTCCTGACTTTC. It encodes CASSYRLATGANVLTF.